Given below is one T cell receptor beta chain in context. The source of the sample is a study of T cell clonotyping in hematopoietic cell transplantation. Assay: immunoSEQ multiplex PCR; the TCRdb copy retains only in-frame clones and omits some. The sample has 26,000 or so clones, more than 70% seen once. The V segment lost 0 bases and the J segment 1 base; nucleotides outside the gene matches: 2. Germline loops: CDR1 ENHRY, CDR2 SYGVKD. The CDR3 is made up of 15 amino acids. The sample's time point: recipient sample about 28 days before transplant, after cytoreduction. The source is a man aged 35 to 55 with acute myeloid leukemia. Some clones in this sample may be carry-over from other donors' samples. The material sequenced was peripheral blood mononuclear cells, taken before stem cell transplant. The chain couples TRBV10-3 to TRBJ1-2, with TRBD1 identical over 7 bases. Here the CDR3 reads CAISESRQGNYGYTF. CDR3 DNA: TGTGCCATCAGTGAGTCGAGACAGGGTAACTATGGCTACACCTTC.